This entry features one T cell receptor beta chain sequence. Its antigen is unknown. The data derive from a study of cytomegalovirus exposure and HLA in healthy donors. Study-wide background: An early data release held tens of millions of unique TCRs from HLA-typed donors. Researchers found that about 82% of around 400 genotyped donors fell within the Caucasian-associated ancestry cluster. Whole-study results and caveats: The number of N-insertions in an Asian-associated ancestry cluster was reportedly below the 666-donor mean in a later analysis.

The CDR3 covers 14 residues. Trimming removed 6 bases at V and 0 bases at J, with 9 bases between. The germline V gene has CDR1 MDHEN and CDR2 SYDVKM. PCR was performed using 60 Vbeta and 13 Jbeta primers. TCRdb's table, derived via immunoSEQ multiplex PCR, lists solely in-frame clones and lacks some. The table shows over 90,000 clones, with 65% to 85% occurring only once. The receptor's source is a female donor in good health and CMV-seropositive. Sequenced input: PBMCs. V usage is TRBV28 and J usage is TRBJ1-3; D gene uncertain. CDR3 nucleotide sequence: TGTGCCAGCAGGACTGAGTTCTCTGGAAACACCATATATTTT. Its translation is CASRTEFSGNTIYF.